The 30 T cell receptor beta chains listed next were all sequenced from one sample in a study of cytomegalovirus exposure and HLA in healthy donors. In the PCR, 60 Vbeta and 13 Jbeta primers were used. Clones were read by immunoSEQ multiplex PCR, and TCRdb kept only the in-frame ones, dropping some. The table lists about 140,000 clones, about 70% of them singletons, with 1.5% to 2% in the top ten. Sequenced material: PBMCs. The receptors were sampled from a woman in her 40s in good health and CMV-seronegative.

The chain employs TRBV11-2 and TRBJ1-5; possibly TRBD1 for D (6 bases). Trimming shortened V by 5 bases and J by 3 bases, and 14 bases separated the two germline ends. CDR3 size: 15 residues. Germline V gene data show CDR1 as SGHAT and CDR2 as FQNNGV. The CDR3 DNA reads TGTGCCAGCAGCCTTTCCAGGGGATTCAATCAGCCCCAGCATTTT. It translates to CASSLSRGFNQPQHF.

This chain connects TRBV18 to TRBJ2-3; D may be TRBD2 (5 bases). The CDR3 sequence is 13 residues long. The germline CDR1 and CDR2 sequences are KGHSH and LQKENI. Deletions cut 5 bases from V and 2 bases from J, with 8 bases between. CDR3 protein: CASSTTTTDTQYF. CDR3 DNA: TGTGCCAGCTCAACGACTACCACAGATACGCAGTATTTT. The variable domain in full, with the rest retrieved from reference TRBV18 and TRBJ2-3, is NAGVMQNPRHLVRRRGQEARLRCSPMKGHSHVYWYRQLPEEGLKFMVYLQKENIIDESGMPKERFSAEFPKEGPSILRIQQVVRGDSAAYFCASSTTTTDTQYFGPGTRLTVL.

CDR3 sequence reads: CASSQDPNSYNEQFF. The CDR3 nucleotides are TGTGCCAGCAGCCAAGATCCAAACTCCTACAATGAGCAGTTCTTC. The J gene is TRBJ2-1, the V gene TRBV14; D is unresolved. Trimming took off 0 bases at V and 0 bases at J, with 6 bases between the two ends. This CDR3 is built from 15 residues. The germline V gene has CDR1 SGHDN and CDR2 FVKESK. Together with reference TRBV14 and TRBJ2-1, the CDR3 gives the full variable domain: EAGVTQFPSHSVIEKGQTVTLRCDPISGHDNLYWYRRVMGKEIKFLLHFVKESKQDESGMPNNRFLAERTGGTYSTLKVQPAELEDSGVYFCASSQDPNSYNEQFFGPGTRLTVL.

This clone was seen a handful of times. The gene calls are TRBV5-1 and TRBJ1-3; D gene uncertain. Looked up from germline, CDR1 is SGHRS and CDR2 is YFSETQ. The CDR3 length is 14 residues. Trimming left V 0 bases short and J 0 bases short, with 4 bases between. The CDR3 sequence is CASSLGNSGNTIYF. DNA of the CDR3: TGCGCCAGCAGCTTGGGTAACTCTGGAAACACCATATATTTT.

V is TRBV10-3 and J is TRBJ1-2; 10 bases fit TRBD1. Unmatched junction bases numbered 4, after V lost 5 bases and J lost 4 bases. The CDR3 runs 14 residues. Germline loops: CDR1 ENHRY, CDR2 SYGVKD. The CDR3 region is CAISSGQGGYGYTF. The CDR3 DNA is TGTGCCATCAGTTCCGGACAGGGGGGCTATGGCTACACCTTC.

The gene calls are TRBV30 and TRBJ1-3, with a possible D match to TRBD1 (6 bases). Germline loops: CDR1 GTSNPN, CDR2 SVGIG (reference sequence). Trimming pared 3 bases from V and 0 bases from J, leaving 15 bases between. The CDR3 covers 16 residues. CDR3 sequence reads: CAWSSPGQGSGNTIYF. The CDR3, as DNA: TGTGCCTGGAGCTCCCCGGGACAAGGCTCTGGAAACACCATATATTTT. Looking up the rest from reference TRBV30 and TRBJ1-3 gives the full variable domain: SQTIHQWPATLVQPVGSPLSLECTVEGTSNPNLYWYRQAAGRGLQLLFYSVGIGQISSEVPQNLSASRPQDRQFILSSKKLLLSDSGFYLCAWSSPGQGSGNTIYFGEGSWLTVV.

This clone has a single count. J is TRBJ2-3 and V is TRBV9; no firm D call. The CDR3 has 17 amino acids. Looked up from germline, CDR1 is SGDLS and CDR2 is YYNGEE. V was shortened by 0 bases and J by 4 bases, with 18 bases between the two germline ends. This CDR3 reads CASSVASGPQVADTQYF. In DNA form, the CDR3 reads TGTGCCAGCAGCGTAGCATCAGGCCCTCAGGTGGCAGATACGCAGTATTTT.

This clone has only a few counts. The chain links TRBV7-8 to TRBJ1-1, with a weak D call TRBD1 (5 bases). CDR1 and CDR2 from the germline V gene are SGHVS and FQNEAQ. The CDR3 consists of 16 residues. V was clipped by 5 bases and J by 1 base, with 17 bases between them. CDR3 region: CASSRLLSGGNTEAFF. The CDR3 DNA reads as TGTGCCAGCAGCCGCCTCTTATCCGGGGGGAACACTGAAGCTTTCTTT.

The rearrangement links TRBV2 to TRBJ2-7; TRBD1 aligns across 9 bases. Trimming at V came to 5 bases and at J to 5 bases, leaving 7 bases not matched to a gene. Germline CDR1 and CDR2: SNHLY and FYNNEI. This CDR3 has 14 residues. In DNA form, the CDR3 reads TGTGCCAGCAGTCCCGGGACAGGGTCGCACGAGCAGTACTTC. Translation: CASSPGTGSHEQYF.

The chain combines TRBV6-5 with TRBJ1-5, with D hard to call. Trimming shortened V by 6 bases and J by 6 bases, and 12 bases separated the two germline ends. CDR1 and CDR2 (germline): MNHEY, SVGAGI. CDR3 length: 13 residues. The CDR3 here is CASRGYSGQPQHF. CDR3 in DNA: TGTGCCAGCAGGGGTTATTCGGGTCAGCCCCAGCATTTT.

The genes are TRBV14 and TRBJ2-1; 7 bases match TRBD2. The CDR3 consists of 18 residues. V lost 4 bases and J lost 0; bases outside the gene matches: 12. CDR1 SGHDN and CDR2 FVKESK come from the germline V gene. CDR3 sequence (DNA): TGTGCCAGCAGCCTCCTGGGTACGCGGGGGAGCTCCTACAATGAGCAGTTCTTC. Protein sequence: CASSLLGTRGSSYNEQFF.

The chain is built from TRBV7-9 and TRBJ1-1; 9 positions match TRBD1. Germline V lookup: CDR1 SEHNR, CDR2 FQNEAQ (reference sequence). CDR3 length: 15 residues. Trimming at V came to 3 bases and at J to 1 base, leaving 3 bases not matched to a gene. CDR3 nucleotide sequence: TGTGCCAGCAGCTTGTGGGACAGGGCGAACACTGAAGCTTTCTTT. As protein: CASSLWDRANTEAFF.

This clone came up a few times. V and J are TRBV4-1 and TRBJ2-2, with D uncertain. V lost 4 bases, J lost 4 bases, and 10 bases lay in between. CDR3 size: 14 residues. The germline V gene encodes CDR1 MGHRA and CDR2 YSYEKL. CDR3 nucleotide sequence: TGCGCCAGCAGCCTAAGAGAGTTCACCGGGGAGCTGTTTTTT. Translation gives CASSLREFTGELFF.

The V gene is TRBV19, the J gene TRBJ1-1; D gene ambiguous. CDR1 LNHDA and CDR2 SQIVND come from the germline V gene (reference sequence). Trimming pared 3 bases from V and 7 bases from J, leaving 9 bases between. The CDR3 extends over 12 amino acids. The CDR3 reads CASSMGGIEAFF. For the CDR3, the DNA is TGTGCCAGTAGTATGGGAGGGATTGAAGCTTTCTTT.

V gene TRBV5-1 combines with J gene TRBJ1-2; TRBD1 matches at 8 bases. The V and J ends lost 0 bases and 8 bases, in that order; junction bases with no gene match: 6. CDR1 and CDR2 from the germline V gene are SGHRS and YFSETQ. There are 14 residues in the CDR3. This CDR3 is CASSLGSGTGGYTF. The CDR3, as DNA: TGCGCCAGCAGCTTGGGAAGTGGGACAGGAGGCTACACCTTC. Full variable domain (outside the CDR3, taken from reference TRBV5-1 and TRBJ1-2): KAGVTQTPRYLIKTRGQQVTLSCSPISGHRSVSWYQQTPGQGLQFLFEYFSETQRNKGNFPGRFSGRQFSNSRSEMNVSTLELGDSALYLCASSLGSGTGGYTFGSGTRLTVV.

The chain combines TRBV4-2 with TRBJ2-7; 11 bases line up with TRBD1. The CDR3 runs to 16 residues. The V gene's germline CDR1 is LGHNA and CDR2 YNFKEQ. V gave up 1 base and J gave up 6 bases; unmatched junction bases: 8. The DNA of the CDR3 is TGTGCCAGCAGCCAAGCCGGAAGGACAGGGGGCTCCGAGCAGTACTTC. Translated: CASSQAGRTGGSEQYF.

As to this clone: The sample holds other DNA sequences that translate to the same CDR3. In nucleotides, the CDR3 is TGTGCCAGCAGCTTAGGAGGCAGTTTGGACTATGGCTACACCTTC. Translation gives CASSLGGSLDYGYTF. J is TRBJ1-2 and V is TRBV7-9, with D uncertain. Germline-derived CDR1 and CDR2 are SEHNR and FQNEAQ (reference sequence). The V end lost 1 base, the J end lost 3 bases, and 12 bases lay between the germline ends. This CDR3 is built from 15 residues.

This clone has just a few counts. The chain links TRBV5-1 to TRBJ2-3, with unresolved D. Trimming left V 0 bases short and J 0 bases short, with 8 bases between. Germline CDR1 reads SGHRS; CDR2 reads YFSETQ. The CDR3 spans 15 residues. The CDR3 protein is CASSLGPTSTDTQYF. CDR3 nucleotides: TGCGCCAGCAGCTTGGGGCCAACCAGCACAGATACGCAGTATTTT.

This chain links TRBV6-5 with TRBJ1-2, with 7 bases lining up with TRBD1. Looked up from germline, CDR1 is MNHEY and CDR2 is SVGAGI. CDR3 size: 15 residues. The V and J ends lost 11 bases and 4 bases, in that order; junction bases with no gene match: 16. CDR3 protein: CASGLGQQTLYGYTF. CDR3 nucleotide sequence: TGTGCCTCTGGACTGGGACAGCAAACTCTCTATGGCTACACCTTC.

To note about this clone: At one boundary the junction diverges from the germline segment, which might be a read error. The J gene is TRBJ1-6, the V gene TRBV10-2; D is ambiguous. Germline lookup yields CDR1 WSHSY and CDR2 SAAADI. The CDR3 consists of 12 residues. The DNA of the CDR3 is TGCGCCAGCAGAGACTTTAATTCCCCCCTCCACTTT. This sequence encodes CASRDFNSPLHF.

This chain links TRBV6-5 with TRBJ2-7, with TRBD2 identical over 7 bases. The CDR3 extends over 15 amino acids. V was clipped by 2 bases and J by 0 bases; unmatched bases: 4. In germline, CDR1 is MNHEY, CDR2 SVGAGI. CDR3 amino acids: CASSYTLADSYEQYF. DNA of the CDR3: TGTGCCAGCAGTTACACGCTAGCGGACTCCTACGAGCAGTACTTC.

The V and J genes are TRBV5-8 and TRBJ2-2; D perhaps matches TRBD1 (6 bases). This CDR3 has 16 amino acids. Germline values: CDR1 SGHTS, CDR2 YDEGEE. V was trimmed by 4 bases and J by 1 base, leaving 14 bases between them. The CDR3 DNA follows: TGTGCCAGCAGCCTGAGGGGACAATGGAACACCGGGGAGCTGTTTTTT. Protein product: CASSLRGQWNTGELFF.

This CDR3 reads CAISLRGQGSYGYTF. The CDR3 DNA sequence: TGTGCCATCAGCCTTCGAGGACAGGGGAGCTATGGCTACACCTTC. The chain joins TRBV10-3 to TRBJ1-2, with 9 bases aligning to TRBD1. The CDR3 is made up of 15 amino acids. Per the germline V gene, CDR1 is ENHRY and CDR2 is SYGVKD. J was trimmed by 4 bases and V by 6 bases; bases with no gene match: 9.

The rearrangement uses TRBV2 and TRBJ2-5; TRBD2 aligns across 7 bases. V was clipped by 2 bases and J by 1 base; unmatched bases: 4. CDR3 length equals 15 residues. Germline V gene lookup returns CDR1 SNHLY and CDR2 FYNNEI. CDR3 sequence (DNA): TGTGCCAGCAGTGAACGACTAGCAGCCCAAGAGACCCAGTACTTC. Encoded protein: CASSERLAAQETQYF.

The rearrangement links TRBV7-8 to TRBJ1-1; 7 bases are shared with TRBD1. The trim removed 6 bases at V and 7 bases at J, leaving 14 bases unmatched. The germline CDR1 and CDR2 sequences are SGHVS and FQNEAQ. This CDR3 has 15 residues. CDR3 DNA: TGTGCCAGCAGTATTCTACCGGGACAGCTTCATGAAGCTTTCTTT. Its translation: CASSILPGQLHEAFF.

The V gene is TRBV7-9, the J gene TRBJ1-5; 7 nucleotides align to TRBD1. J was trimmed by 4 bases and V by 4 bases; bases with no gene match: 16. Germline V CDR1 and CDR2: SEHNR, FQNEAQ (reference sequence). The CDR3 spans 18 residues. The CDR3 reads CASSSSQGGRTRNQPQHF. The CDR3 DNA reads TGTGCCAGCAGCTCATCTCAGGGGGGAAGGACAAGAAATCAGCCCCAGCATTTT.

Turning to this clone: The germline gene is not matched at one end of the junction; a read error may be the cause. V is TRBV7-9 and J is TRBJ2-1, with a possible D match to TRBD2 (6 bases). From germline, CDR1 is SEHNR and CDR2 FQNEAQ (reference sequence). This CDR3 region has 18 residues. The CDR3 region is CSSKRLGGTTPTANEQFF. CDR3 nucleotide sequence: TGTTCCAGCAAGCGGCTCGGAGGGACCACCCCGACCGCCAATGAGCAGTTCTTC.

This sequence joins TRBV6-5 and TRBJ2-7; 7 bases align to TRBD2. This CDR3 is built from 12 residues. Per germline, CDR1 MNHEY and CDR2 SVGAGI. The V gene end was trimmed by 11 bases and the J gene end by 5 bases; junction bases not matched to a gene: 9. CDR3 sequence (DNA): TGTGCCGTACGGACTAGTCTCCACGAGCAGTACTTC. Its protein is CAVRTSLHEQYF.

This clone was seen once. CDR3 amino acids: CASSTGTGAPYYGYTF. The CDR3 bases are TGTGCCAGCAGCACGGGGACAGGGGCCCCGTACTATGGCTACACCTTC. The genes are TRBV7-9 and TRBJ1-2; 10 bases are shared with TRBD1. Germline V CDR1 and CDR2: SEHNR, FQNEAQ (reference sequence). V dropped 5 bases and J dropped 3; count of bases not matched to a gene: 9. This CDR3 comprises 16 residues.

This chain uses TRBV13 with TRBJ1-2; 11 bases are shared with TRBD1. This CDR3 is built from 14 residues. The germline V gene encodes CDR1 PRHDT and CDR2 FYEKMQ (reference sequence). Trimming removed 6 bases from V and 2 bases from J; junction bases left unmatched: 2. This CDR3 reads CASRRTGGNYGYTF. CDR3 in DNA: TGTGCCAGCAGAAGGACAGGGGGCAACTATGGCTACACCTTC. The complete variable domain, with remaining parts taken from reference TRBV13 and TRBJ1-2, reads AAGVIQSPRHLIKEKRETATLKCYPIPRHDTVYWYQQGPGQDPQFLISFYEKMQSDKGSIPDRFSAQQFSDYHSELNMSSLELGDSALYFCASRRTGGNYGYTFGSGTRLTVV.